Below, one TCR beta chain is given with its context. No antigen is known for it. The record originates from a study of blood T cells in healthy people across ages. Study outcomes and limitations: CMV status of donors was unknown, possibly confounding expanded clonotype changes.

This CDR3 has 15 amino acids. Germline V CDR1 and CDR2: SGHRS, YFSETQ. A second PCR, run for roughly 7 to 12 cycles, used a sample-barcoded 5' primer plus a J-beta primer mix. TCRdb called the 5' RACE reads again in MiXCR, with one record for every CDR3 protein. The sample holds 1.5 million to 2 million distinct CDR3 sequences, approximately 30% seen once. The gene calls are TRBV5-1 and TRBJ2-1, with 8 bases aligning to TRBD1. TRBJ2-7 matches the DNA end more closely, so the J call is doubtful. The TCR comes from a woman under 40 in good health. Input material: blood. CDR3 protein: CASSLDRAQYNEQYF. The CDR3 DNA is TGCGCCAGCAGCCTGGACAGGGCCCAGTACAATGAGCAGTACTTC.